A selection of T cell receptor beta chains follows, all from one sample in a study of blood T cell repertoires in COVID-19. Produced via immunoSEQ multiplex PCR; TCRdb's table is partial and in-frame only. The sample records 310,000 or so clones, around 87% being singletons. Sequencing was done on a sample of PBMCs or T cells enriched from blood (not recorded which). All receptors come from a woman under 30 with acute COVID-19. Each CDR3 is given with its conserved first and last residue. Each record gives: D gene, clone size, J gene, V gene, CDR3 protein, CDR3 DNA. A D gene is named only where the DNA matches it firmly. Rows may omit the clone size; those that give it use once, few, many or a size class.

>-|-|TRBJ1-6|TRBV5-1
CASSLREGNSPLHF
TGCGCCAGCAGCTTGCGGGAGGGTAATTCACCCCTCCACTTT
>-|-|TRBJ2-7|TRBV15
CATSRERGSPSPYEQYF
TGTGCCACCAGCAGAGAACGGGGAAGCCCGTCGCCCTACGAGCAGTACTTC
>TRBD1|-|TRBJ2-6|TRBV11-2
CASSLVVDRVSSGANVLTF
TGTGCCAGCAGCTTAGTGGTGGACAGGGTCAGCTCTGGGGCCAACGTCCTGACTTTC
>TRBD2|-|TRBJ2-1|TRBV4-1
CASSPAREGQYNEQFF
TGCGCCAGCAGCCCTGCGCGGGAGGGGCAGTACAATGAGCAGTTCTTC
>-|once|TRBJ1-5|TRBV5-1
CASSLVLVGRGIPNQPQHF
TGCGCCAGCAGCTTGGTATTGGTGGGCAGGGGTATTCCCAATCAGCCCCAGCATTTT
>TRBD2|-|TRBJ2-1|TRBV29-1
CSATSGTYNEQFF
TGCAGCGCGACTAGCGGGACCTACAATGAGCAGTTCTTC
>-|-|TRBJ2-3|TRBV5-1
CASSPGQSRDTQYF
TGCGCCAGCAGCCCCGGACAATCTCGAGATACGCAGTATTTT
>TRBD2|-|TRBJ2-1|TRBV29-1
CSGRAGENSYNEQFF
TGCAGCGGAAGAGCGGGAGAGAACTCCTACAATGAGCAGTTCTTC
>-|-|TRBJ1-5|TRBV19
CASSIEGANQPQHF
TGTGCCAGTAGTATTGAAGGAGCAAATCAGCCCCAGCATTTT
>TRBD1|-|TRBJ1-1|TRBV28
CASSLTPGQGRGVNTEAFF
TGTGCCAGCAGTTTAACCCCGGGACAGGGGAGGGGGGTGAACACTGAAGCTTTCTTT
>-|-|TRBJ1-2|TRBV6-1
CASSEIDYGYTF
TGTGCCAGCAGTGAAATCGACTATGGCTACACCTTC
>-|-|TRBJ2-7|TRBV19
CASSILVGRAYEQYF
TGTGCCAGTAGTATTTTGGTTGGGCGGGCCTACGAGCAGTACTTC
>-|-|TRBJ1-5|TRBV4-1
CASSQVRDSNQPQHF
TGCGCCAGCAGCCAAGTCAGGGATAGCAATCAGCCCCAGCATTTT
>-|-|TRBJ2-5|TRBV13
CASSFSSGEPPGDSGETQYF
TGTGCCAGCAGCTTCTCTTCGGGGGAACCGCCCGGGGATTCCGGAGAGACCCAGTACTTC
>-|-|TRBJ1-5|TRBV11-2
CARGGSDQNQPQHF
TGTGCCAGGGGCGGGAGCGATCAAAATCAGCCCCAGCATTTT
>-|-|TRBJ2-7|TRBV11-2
CASSLSRVPSYEQYF
TGTGCCAGCAGCTTATCGCGGGTGCCCTCCTACGAGCAGTACTTC
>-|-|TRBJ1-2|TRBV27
CASPSKGRQRHYGYTF
TGTGCCAGCCCATCCAAGGGGCGACAGAGACATTATGGCTACACCTTC
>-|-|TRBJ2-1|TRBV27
CASSRRSMEQFF
TGTGCCAGCAGCCGTAGGAGTATGGAGCAGTTCTTC
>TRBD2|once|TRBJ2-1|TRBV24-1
CATSAGLAEGGSYNEQFF
TGTGCCACCAGTGCGGGACTAGCGGAGGGTGGCTCCTACAATGAGCAGTTCTTC
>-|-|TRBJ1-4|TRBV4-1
CASSQPNLRTNEKLFF
TGCGCCAGCAGCCAACCGAACCTCCGGACTAATGAAAAACTGTTTTTT
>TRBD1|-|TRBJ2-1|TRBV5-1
CASSSGQSYNEQFF
TGCGCCAGCAGCTCGGGACAGTCCTACAATGAGCAGTTCTTC
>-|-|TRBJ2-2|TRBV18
CASSQMDRNTGELFF
TGTGCCAGCTCACAAATGGACAGAAACACCGGGGAGCTGTTTTTT
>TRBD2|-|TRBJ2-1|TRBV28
CASSLGRIAGDEQFF
TGTGCCAGCAGTTTAGGGCGGATAGCGGGGGATGAGCAGTTCTTC
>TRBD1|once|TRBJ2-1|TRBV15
CATSTRQGRDYNEQFF
TGTGCCACCAGCACAAGACAGGGCCGGGACTACAATGAGCAGTTCTTC
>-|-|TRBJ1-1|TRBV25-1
CASSDPVEAFF
TGTGCCAGCAGTGATCCGGTTGAAGCTTTCTTT
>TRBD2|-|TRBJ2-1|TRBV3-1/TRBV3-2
CASSQGWASGSFNEQFF
TGTGCCAGCAGCCAAGGGTGGGCTAGCGGGAGTTTCAATGAGCAGTTCTTC
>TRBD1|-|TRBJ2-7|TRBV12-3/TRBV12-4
CASRRQGVWEQYF
TGTGCCAGCAGGAGACAGGGAGTATGGGAGCAGTACTTC
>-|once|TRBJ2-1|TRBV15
CATSSRPVRRYNEQFF
TGTGCCACCAGCTCTAGACCTGTCCGGCGCTACAATGAGCAGTTCTTC
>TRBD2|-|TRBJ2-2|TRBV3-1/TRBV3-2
CASSPWTSGRRTGELFF
TGTGCCAGCAGCCCTTGGACTAGCGGGAGGCGTACCGGGGAGCTGTTTTTT
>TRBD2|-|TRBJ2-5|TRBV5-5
CASSTSGAYQETQYF
TGTGCCAGCAGCACTAGCGGGGCGTACCAAGAGACCCAGTACTTC
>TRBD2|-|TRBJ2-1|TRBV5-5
CASSPPRLAGGNEQFF
TGTGCCAGCAGCCCTCCTAGACTAGCGGGAGGGAATGAGCAGTTCTTC
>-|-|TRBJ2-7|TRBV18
CASSPANGYEQYF
TGTGCCAGCTCACCGGCGAACGGGTACGAGCAGTACTTC
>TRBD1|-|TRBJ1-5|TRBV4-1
CASSPRDRDYQPQHF
TGCGCCAGCAGCCCGCGGGACAGGGACTATCAGCCCCAGCATTTT
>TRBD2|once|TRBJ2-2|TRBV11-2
CASSRWTSGRGATGELFF
TGTGCCAGCAGCCGTTGGACTAGCGGGAGGGGTGCCACCGGGGAGCTGTTTTTT
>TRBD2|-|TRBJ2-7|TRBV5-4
CASSGGRTSGISYEQYF
TGTGCCAGCAGTGGGGGGCGCACTAGCGGGATATCCTACGAGCAGTACTTC
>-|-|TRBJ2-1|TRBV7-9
CASSYAGEQFF
TGTGCCAGCAGCTACGCGGGTGAGCAGTTCTTC
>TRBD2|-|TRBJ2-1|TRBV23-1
CASNGGWLAGRGGTNEQFF
TGCGCCAGCAATGGGGGGTGGCTAGCGGGAAGGGGAGGTACGAATGAGCAGTTCTTC
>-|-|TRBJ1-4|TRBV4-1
CASSQGPVINEKLFF
TGCGCCAGCAGCCAAGGTCCAGTGATTAATGAAAAACTGTTTTTT
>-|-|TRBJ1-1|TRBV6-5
CASRLTENTEAFF
TGTGCCAGCAGGCTGACAGAGAACACTGAAGCTTTCTTT
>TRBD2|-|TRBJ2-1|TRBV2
CASSPSKGLADNEQFF
TGTGCCAGCAGTCCCAGCAAAGGACTAGCGGACAATGAGCAGTTCTTC
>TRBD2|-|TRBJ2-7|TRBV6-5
CASGDSGLLTYEQYF
TGTGCCAGCGGGGATAGCGGGCTTCTTACCTACGAGCAGTACTTC
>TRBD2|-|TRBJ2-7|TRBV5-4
CASSRPGLAGNEQYF
TGTGCCAGCAGCCGACCGGGACTAGCGGGAAACGAGCAGTACTTC
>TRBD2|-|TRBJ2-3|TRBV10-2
CASSEYRLAGVGDTQYF
TGCGCCAGCAGTGAATATCGCCTAGCGGGAGTCGGAGATACGCAGTATTTT
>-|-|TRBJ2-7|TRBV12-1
CASRSGAGQRYF
TGTGCCAGCAGGTCCGGTGCGGGACAGCGGTACTTC
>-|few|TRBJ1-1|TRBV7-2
CASSVQHTNTEAFF
TGTGCCAGCAGCGTACAGCATACGAACACTGAAGCTTTCTTT
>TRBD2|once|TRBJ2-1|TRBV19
CASSKSPTSGSFNEQFF
TGTGCCAGTAGTAAATCCCCCACTAGCGGGAGTTTCAATGAGCAGTTCTTC
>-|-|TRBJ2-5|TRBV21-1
CASSNRDSQETQYF
TGTGCCAGCAGCAACCGGGACAGTCAGGAGACCCAGTACTTC
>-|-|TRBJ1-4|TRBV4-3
CASSQDGGEKLFF
TGCGCCAGCAGCCAAGACGGGGGAGAAAAACTGTTTTTT
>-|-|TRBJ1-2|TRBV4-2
CASSQERDGSNYGYTF
TGTGCCAGCAGCCAAGAGCGGGACGGTTCTAACTATGGCTACACCTTC
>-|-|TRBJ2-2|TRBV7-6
CASSIQGYTGELFF
TGTGCCAGCAGCATACAGGGTTACACCGGGGAGCTGTTTTTT
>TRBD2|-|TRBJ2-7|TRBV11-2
CASSFTSGRGEEQYF
TGTGCCAGCAGCTTTACTAGCGGGAGAGGGGAAGAGCAGTACTTC
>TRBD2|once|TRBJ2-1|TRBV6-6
CASSLAGGVSYNEQFF
TGTGCCAGCAGTCTAGCGGGAGGGGTCTCCTACAATGAGCAGTTCTTC
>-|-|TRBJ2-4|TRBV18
CASSPRAGDGIQYF
TGTGCCAGCTCACCCCGGGCCGGGGATGGCATTCAGTACTTC
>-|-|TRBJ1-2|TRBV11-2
CASSLDRQARDYGYTF
TGTGCCAGCAGCTTAGATAGGCAGGCGAGGGACTATGGCTACACCTTC
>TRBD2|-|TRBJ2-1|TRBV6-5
CASSSGLWDEQFF
TGTGCCAGCAGTTCGGGACTATGGGATGAGCAGTTCTTC
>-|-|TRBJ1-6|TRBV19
CASSIRGGLNSPLHF
TGTGCCAGTAGTATCCGCGGAGGACTAAATTCACCCCTCCACTTT